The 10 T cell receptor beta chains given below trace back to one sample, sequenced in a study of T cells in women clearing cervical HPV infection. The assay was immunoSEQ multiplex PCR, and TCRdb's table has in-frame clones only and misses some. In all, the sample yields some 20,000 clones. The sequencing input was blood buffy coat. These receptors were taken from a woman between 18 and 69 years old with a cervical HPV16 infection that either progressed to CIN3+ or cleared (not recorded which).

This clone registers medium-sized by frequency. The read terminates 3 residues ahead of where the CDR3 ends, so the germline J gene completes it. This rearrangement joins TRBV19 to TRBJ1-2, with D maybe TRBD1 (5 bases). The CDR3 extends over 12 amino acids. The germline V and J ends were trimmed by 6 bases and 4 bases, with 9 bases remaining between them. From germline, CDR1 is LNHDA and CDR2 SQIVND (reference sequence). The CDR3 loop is CASSDSPYGYTF. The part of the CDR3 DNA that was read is TGTGCCAGTAGCGACAGCCCCTATGGC. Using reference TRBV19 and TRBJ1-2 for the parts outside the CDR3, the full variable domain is DGGITQSPKYLFRKEGQNVTLSCEQNLNHDAMYWYRQDPGQGLRLIYYSQIVNDFQKGDIAEGYSVSREKKESFPLTVTSAQKNPTAFYLCASSDSPYGYTFGSGTRLTVV.

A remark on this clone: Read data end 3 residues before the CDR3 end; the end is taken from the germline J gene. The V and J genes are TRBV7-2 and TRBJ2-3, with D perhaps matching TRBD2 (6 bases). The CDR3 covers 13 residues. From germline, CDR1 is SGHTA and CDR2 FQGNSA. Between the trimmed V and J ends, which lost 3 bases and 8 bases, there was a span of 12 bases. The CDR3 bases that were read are TGTGCCAGCAGCTTCCGCCAGGAGGGTACG. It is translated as CASSFRQEGT. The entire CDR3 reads CASSFRQEGTQYF.

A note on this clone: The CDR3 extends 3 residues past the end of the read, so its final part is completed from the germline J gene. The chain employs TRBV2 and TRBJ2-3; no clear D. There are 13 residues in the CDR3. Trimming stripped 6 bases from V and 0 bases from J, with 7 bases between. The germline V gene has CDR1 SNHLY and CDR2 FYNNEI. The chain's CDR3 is CASRARSTDTQYF. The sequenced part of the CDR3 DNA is TGTGCCAGCAGAGCTAGGAGCACAGATACG. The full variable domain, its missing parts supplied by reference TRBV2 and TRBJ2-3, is EPEVTQTPSHQVTQMGQEVILRCVPISNHLYFYWYRQILGQKVEFLVSFYNNEISEKSEIFDDQFSVERPDGSNFTLKIRSTKLEDSAMYFCASRARSTDTQYFGPGTRLTVL.

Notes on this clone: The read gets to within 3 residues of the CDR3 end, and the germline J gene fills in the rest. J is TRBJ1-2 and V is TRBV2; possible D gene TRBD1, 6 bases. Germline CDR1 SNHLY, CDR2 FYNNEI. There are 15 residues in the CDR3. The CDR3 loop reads CASSDIGGARDTYTF. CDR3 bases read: TGTGCCAGCAGTGATATAGGGGGTGCCCGGGATACC.

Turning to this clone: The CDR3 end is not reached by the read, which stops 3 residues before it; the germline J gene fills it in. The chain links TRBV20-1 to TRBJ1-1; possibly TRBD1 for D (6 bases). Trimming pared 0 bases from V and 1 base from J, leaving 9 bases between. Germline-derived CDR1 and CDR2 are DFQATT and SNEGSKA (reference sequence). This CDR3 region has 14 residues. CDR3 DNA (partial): TGCAGTGCTAGAGAGGGACATTCGAACACTGAA. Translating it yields CSAREGHSNTE. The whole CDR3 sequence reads CSAREGHSNTEAFF.

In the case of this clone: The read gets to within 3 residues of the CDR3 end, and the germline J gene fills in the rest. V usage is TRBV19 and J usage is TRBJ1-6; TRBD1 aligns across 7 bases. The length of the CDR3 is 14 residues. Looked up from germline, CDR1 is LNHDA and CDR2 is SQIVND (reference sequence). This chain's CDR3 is CASSIAQGTAPLHF. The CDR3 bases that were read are TGTGCCAGTAGTATTGCTCAGGGGACAGCCCCC. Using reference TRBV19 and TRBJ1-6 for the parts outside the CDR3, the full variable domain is DGGITQSPKYLFRKEGQNVTLSCEQNLNHDAMYWYRQDPGQGLRLIYYSQIVNDFQKGDIAEGYSVSREKKESFPLTVTSAQKNPTAFYLCASSIAQGTAPLHFGNGTRLTVT.

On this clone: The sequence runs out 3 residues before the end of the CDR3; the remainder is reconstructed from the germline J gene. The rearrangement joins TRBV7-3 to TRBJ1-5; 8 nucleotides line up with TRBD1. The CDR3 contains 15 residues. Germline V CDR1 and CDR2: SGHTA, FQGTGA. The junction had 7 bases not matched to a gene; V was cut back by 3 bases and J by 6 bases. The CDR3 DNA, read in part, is TGTGCCAGCAGCTTCAACAGGGGGTTCAGTCAGCCC. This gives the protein CASSFNRGFSQP. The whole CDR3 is CASSFNRGFSQPQHF.

CDR3 DNA (partial): TGTGCCACCAGTGCGAGGTACCAAGAGACC. Translating gives CATSARYQET. The entire CDR3 reads CATSARYQETQYF. This chain links TRBV24-1 with TRBJ2-5, with D uncertain. The read halts 3 residues ahead of the CDR3 end, with the missing end drawn from the germline J gene. This CDR3 has 13 amino acids. Germline values: CDR1 KGHDR, CDR2 SFDVKD. Trimming left V 5 bases short and J 0 bases short, with 6 bases between.

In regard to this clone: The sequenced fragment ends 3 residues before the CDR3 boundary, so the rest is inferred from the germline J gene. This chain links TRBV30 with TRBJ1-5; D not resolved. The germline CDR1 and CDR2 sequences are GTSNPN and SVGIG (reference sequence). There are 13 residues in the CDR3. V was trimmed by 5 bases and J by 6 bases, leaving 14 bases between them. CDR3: CAWAPFQGQPQHF. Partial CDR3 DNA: TGTGCCTGGGCCCCATTTCAAGGTCAGCCC.

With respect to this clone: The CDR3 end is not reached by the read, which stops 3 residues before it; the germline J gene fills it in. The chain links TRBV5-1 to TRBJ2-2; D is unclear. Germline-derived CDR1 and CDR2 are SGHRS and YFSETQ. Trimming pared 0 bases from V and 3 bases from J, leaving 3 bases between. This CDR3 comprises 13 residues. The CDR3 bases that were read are TGCGCCAGCAGCTTGGCGGACACCGGGGAG. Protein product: CASSLADTGE. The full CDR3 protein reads CASSLADTGELFF. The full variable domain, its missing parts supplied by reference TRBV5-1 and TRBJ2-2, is KAGVTQTPRYLIKTRGQQVTLSCSPISGHRSVSWYQQTPGQGLQFLFEYFSETQRNKGNFPGRFSGRQFSNSRSEMNVSTLELGDSALYLCASSLADTGELFFGEGSRLTVL.